Each of the 8 T cell receptor beta chains below was sequenced from the same sample in a study of identical twins. Via MiXCR, TCRdb re-called the 5' RACE reads, giving one row per CDR3 protein. Of hundreds of thousands of distinct CDR3 sequences in the sample, 6% to 6.5% were seen once. The source material was naive T cells sorted from blood. These receptors were taken from a man between 18 and 35 years old in good health.

A note on this clonotype: This may be a read error: a much more frequent sequence differs by one nucleotide. Since the CDR3 does not end with the conserved phenylalanine or tryptophan, this likely comes from a read error. J is TRBJ2-1 and V is TRBV15; D is ambiguous. The CDR3 length is 14 residues. Trimming removed 4 bases from V and 5 bases from J, with 12 bases in between. Germline CDR1 and CDR2: LNHNV and YYDKDF (reference sequence). CDR3 protein: CATSTFRRNNEQFV. The DNA of the CDR3 is TGTGCCACCAGCACCTTCCGGAGAAACAATGAGCAGTTCGTC.

This clonotype was recorded a few times. V gene TRBV7-9 combines with J gene TRBJ2-7; 7 nucleotides align to TRBD1. V trimming: 2 bases; J trimming: 5 bases; junction bases outside the gene matches: 9. CDR3 length equals 15 residues. Germline loops: CDR1 SEHNR, CDR2 FQNEAQ (reference sequence). CDR3 sequence reads: CASSLTRQGVDEQYF. The DNA for the CDR3 is TGTGCCAGCAGCTTAACGAGGCAGGGGGTTGACGAGCAGTACTTC.

This clonotype was counted between two and nine times. This chain connects TRBV20-1 to TRBJ1-2; 7 nucleotides align to TRBD1. In germline, CDR1 is DFQATT, CDR2 SNEGSKA (reference sequence). Losses at the gene ends were 5 bases for V and 7 bases for J; bases not matched to a gene: 7. The CDR3 spans 12 residues. In nucleotides, the CDR3 is TGCAGTGCTCCCGACAGGGTTGGTGGCTACACCTTC. Translated: CSAPDRVGGYTF.

The sample holds many counts of this clonotype. The V gene is TRBV4-2, the J gene TRBJ2-2; 7 nucleotides match TRBD1. The CDR3 is 17 residues long. Germline values: CDR1 LGHNA, CDR2 YNFKEQ. J gave up 2 bases and V 4 bases, and 10 bases lay outside the gene matches. The CDR3 nucleotides are TGTGCCAGCAGCCCACTGGTAGGACAGGATAACACCGGGGAGCTGTTTTTT. It is translated as CASSPLVGQDNTGELFF.

The table lists this clonotype with many counts. This chain joins TRBV5-1 and TRBJ1-4, with 8 bases that match TRBD1. CDR3 length: 13 amino acids. The germline CDR1 and CDR2 sequences are SGHRS and YFSETQ. Losses at the gene ends were 4 bases for V and 7 bases for J; bases not matched to a gene: 3. CDR3 protein: CASSPDRVEKLFF. CDR3 nucleotides: TGCGCCAGCAGCCCGGACAGGGTTGAAAAACTGTTTTTT.

There are a few counts of this clonotype. The chain employs TRBV5-1 and TRBJ2-3; the match to TRBD1 covers 9 bases. CDR3 length: 16 amino acids. After removal of 3 bases from V and 1 base from J, the junction contained 6 bases not matched to a gene. Looked up from germline, CDR1 is SGHRS and CDR2 is YFSETQ. CDR3 amino acids: CASSSLQGAGTDTQYF. The CDR3 DNA sequence: TGCGCCAGCAGCTCGTTACAGGGGGCCGGCACAGATACGCAGTATTTT.

CDR3: CASSLADTLEQFF. CDR3 in DNA: TGTGCCAGCAGTTTAGCGGACACCTTAGAGCAGTTCTTC. V usage is TRBV12-3 or TRBV12-4 and J usage is TRBJ2-1; D is perhaps TRBD1 (5 bases). There are 13 residues in the CDR3. V was pared by 0 bases and J by 10 bases, with 10 bases between.

This clonotype was seen ten or more times. The CDR3 DNA sequence: TGTGCCAGCAGTAGGACGAGCGGGAGCGCCCACGAGCAGTACGTC. Translated: CASSRTSGSAHEQYV. This rearrangement joins TRBV6-1 to TRBJ2-7, with TRBD2 matching 8 bases. The CDR3 length is 15 residues. The V segment lost 5 bases and the J segment 5 bases; nucleotides outside the gene matches: 11. CDR1 is MNHNS, CDR2 SASEGT, per germline.